This T cell receptor (beta chain) was documented in a study of shared clonotypes between healthy human individuals. Points from the study as a whole: Generation probabilities were higher for clonotypes shared across all four sorted-subset donors than for unshared ones.

The method was immunoSEQ multiplex PCR; TCRdb's version includes in-frame clones alone and lacks a portion of them. The sample has roughly 530,000 clones; 90% to 96% are singletons. Memory CD4+ cells were the fraction left after CD45RA+ naive selection. On this clone: Antigen unknown.

Between the trimmed V and J ends, which lost 2 bases and 5 bases, there was a span of 12 bases. The germline CDR1 and CDR2 sequences are GTSNPN and SVGIG (reference sequence). The CDR3 sequence is 13 residues long. The TCR comes from a woman aged 30 to 39 in good health. The J gene is TRBJ2-5, the V gene TRBV30; D is undetermined. The sequencing input was naive CD4+ T cells sorted from blood. The subset denotes: CD45RA+ positively selected. CDR3 loop: CAWSRDIRETQYF. The CDR3 region has the DNA TGTGCCTGGAGTCGTGATATCCGGGAGACCCAGTACTTC.